This TCR beta chain was profiled in a study of cytomegalovirus exposure and HLA in healthy donors. Concerning this clone: Its antigen is undetermined.

Study outcomes and limitations: In a later analysis, productive TCRs from donors in an Asian-associated ancestry cluster reportedly carried fewer N-insertions than the cohort mean.

The PCR ran on 60 Vbeta and 13 Jbeta primers. The protocol was immunoSEQ multiplex PCR, while the TCRdb copy is restricted to in-frame clones and leaves out a portion. The repertoire holds 180,000 or so clones, with approximately 84% as singletons. V gave up 6 bases and J gave up 8 bases; unmatched junction bases: 11. The CDR3 loop spans 14 amino acids. Sequenced material: PBMCs. V usage is TRBV23-1 and J usage is TRBJ1-2, with 8 bases that match TRBD1. TRBV23-1 is classed as an ORF, of uncertain function. The sequence derives from a woman in her 50s in good health and CMV-seropositive. Here the CDR3 reads CASRAARTGKGYTF. For the CDR3, the DNA is TGCGCCAGCAGGGCGGCGAGGACAGGGAAAGGCTACACCTTC.